This TCR beta chain was retrieved from a study of T cell responses to AZD1222 COVID-19 vaccine. Study observations and caveats: CD4 TCRs covered the whole spike, strongest at regions 160-218 and 743-854.

Comments on this clone: As yet, its antigen is unknown.

This table comes from immunoSEQ multiplex PCR, and its TCRdb copy is limited to in-frame clones, with some not included. The sample has around 80,000 clones, roughly 85% seen once. The TCR originated in an adult who received the AZD1222 COVID-19 vaccine. Sequencing used peripheral blood, obtained 28 days after the second AZD1222 dose.

The CDR3 nucleotides read TGTGCCAGCAGGACACCGGGGGACACCGGGGAGCTGTTTTTT. Amino acids: CASRTPGDTGELFF. The chain links TRBV6-5 to TRBJ2-2; TRBD2 might be the D (6 bases). Germline CDR1 and CDR2: MNHEY and SVGAGI. The CDR3 spans 14 residues. The V and J ends lost 6 bases and 3 bases respectively, with 11 bases between them.